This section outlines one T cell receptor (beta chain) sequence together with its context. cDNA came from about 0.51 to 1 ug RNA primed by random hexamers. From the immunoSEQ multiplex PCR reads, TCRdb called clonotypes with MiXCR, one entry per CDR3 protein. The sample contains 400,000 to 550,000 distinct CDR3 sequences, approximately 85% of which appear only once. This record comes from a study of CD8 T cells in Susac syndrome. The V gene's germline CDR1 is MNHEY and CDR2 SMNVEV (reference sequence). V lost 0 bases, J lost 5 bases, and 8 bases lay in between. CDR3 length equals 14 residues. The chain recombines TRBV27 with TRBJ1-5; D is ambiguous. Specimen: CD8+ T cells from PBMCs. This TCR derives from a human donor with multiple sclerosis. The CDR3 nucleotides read TGTGCCAGCAGTTTATCGCTTAACTATCAGCCCCAGCATTTT. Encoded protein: CASSLSLNYQPQHF.